This T cell receptor (beta chain) came from a study of radiotherapy plus CTLA-4 blockade in lung cancer. Clones were sequenced by immunoSEQ multiplex PCR, and TCRdb holds only the in-frame ones, with some missing. The data hold 75,000 to 100,000 clones, with 80% to 85% observed a single time. V trimming: 4 bases; J trimming: 7 bases; junction bases outside the gene matches: 10. CDR3 size: 15 residues. From germline, CDR1 is SGHRS and CDR2 YFSETQ. This sample comprised peripheral blood, obtained from a patient treated with radiotherapy plus ipilimumab. The chain recombines TRBV5-1 with TRBJ2-2; TRBD2 matches 7 bases. The receptor comes from a human donor with non-small cell lung cancer who had a partial response to radiotherapy plus ipilimumab. CDR3 sequence (DNA): TGCGCCAGCAGCGATACTGGCGGGAGCAACGGGGAGCTGTTTTTT. The encoded protein is CASSDTGGSNGELFF.